The present T cell receptor beta chain was sequenced within a study of CD8 T cells in Susac syndrome. This CDR3 is 14 amino acids long. Germline V gives CDR1 DFQATT, CDR2 SNEGSKA (reference sequence). J gave up 7 bases and V 5 bases, and 11 bases lay outside the gene matches. When the RNA was reverse transcribed, random hexamers were used with an input of about 0.45 to 1 ug. TCRdb itself ran the immunoSEQ multiplex PCR reads through MiXCR, one entry per CDR3 protein. The sample lists roughly 200,000 distinct CDR3 sequences, roughly 94% seen once, with approximately 0.081% in the top ten. The chain combines TRBV20-1 with TRBJ1-2; 9 bases agree with TRBD1. This clonotype was sampled from a human donor with multiple sclerosis. Sequencing input: CD4+ T cells from PBMCs. The CDR3 loop is CSARDRATLSGYTF. CDR3 nucleotide sequence: TGCAGTGCTCGGGACAGGGCGACGCTAAGTGGCTACACCTTC.